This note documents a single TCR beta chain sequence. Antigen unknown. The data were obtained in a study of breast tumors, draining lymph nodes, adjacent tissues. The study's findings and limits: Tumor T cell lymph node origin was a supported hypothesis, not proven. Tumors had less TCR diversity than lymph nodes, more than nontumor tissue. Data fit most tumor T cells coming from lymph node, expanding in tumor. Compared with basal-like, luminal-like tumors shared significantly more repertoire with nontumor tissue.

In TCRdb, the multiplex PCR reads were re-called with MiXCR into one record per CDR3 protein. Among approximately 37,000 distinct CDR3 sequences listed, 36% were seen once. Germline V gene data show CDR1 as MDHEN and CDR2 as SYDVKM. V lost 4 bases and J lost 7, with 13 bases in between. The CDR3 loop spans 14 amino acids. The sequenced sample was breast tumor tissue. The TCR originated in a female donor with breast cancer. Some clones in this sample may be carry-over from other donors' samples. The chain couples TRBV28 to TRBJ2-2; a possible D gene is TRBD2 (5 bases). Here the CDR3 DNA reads TGTGCCAGCAGTTCTCCGGGGATGGGCGGGGAGCTGTTTTTT. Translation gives CASSSPGMGGELFF.